These T cell receptor beta chains were read from a single sample in a study of OX40 agonist ivuxolimab in advanced cancers. The table came from immunoSEQ multiplex PCR; TCRdb's copy has only in-frame clones and leaves some out. The sample has over 35,000 clones, 75% to 90% seen once. The starting material was CD4+ or CD8+ T cells sorted from blood, obtained in a trial of the OX40 agonist ivuxolimab. The origin of the receptors is an adult with an advanced solid tumor such as melanoma, head and neck, liver or kidney cancer. The conserved cysteine and the conserved F or W are not part of the CDR3 here. The order of the fields is J gene, V gene, CDR3 protein.

>TRBJ2-1|TRBV10-1
ASSGTGGQVSYNEQF
>TRBJ1-3|TRBV15
ATSRDRQKSGNTIY
>TRBJ2-5|TRBV19
ASSRDREETQY
>TRBJ1-1|TRBV18
ASSPQGENTEAF
>TRBJ2-2|TRBV5-1
ASMGGSSNTGELF
>TRBJ2-2|TRBV5-8
ASSLVGVTGELF
>TRBJ1-5|TRBV2
ASSPNGNQPQH
>TRBJ1-1|TRBV15
ATSRERSNTEAF
>TRBJ2-7|TRBV30
AWSVGGSGREQY
>TRBJ2-7|TRBV7-8
ASSYALAVKEQY
>TRBJ2-2|TRBV4-3
ASSQEYTGELF
>TRBJ1-1|TRBV2
ASSENGGRTEAF
>TRBJ1-1|TRBV30
AWSGGRRNTEAF
>TRBJ2-7|TRBV4-2
ASSQESGTSVSYEQY
>TRBJ2-7|TRBV10-3
AISDGIGTKQY
>TRBJ2-1|TRBV9
ASSPEGSPYNEQF
>TRBJ2-7|TRBV7-2
ASSSDRLSYEQY
>TRBJ2-3|TRBV2
ASTLGRGPDTQY
>TRBJ2-5|TRBV6-1
ASSEQGAQDEQY
>TRBJ2-2|TRBV11-1
ASSFPTEGYGRTGELF
>TRBJ1-4|TRBV6-1
ASSVTTTGINEKLF
>TRBJ2-1|TRBV5-1
ASSLAQGSSYNEQF
>TRBJ2-3|TRBV10-1
ASSGQGATQY
>TRBJ2-3|TRBV4-3
ASSQDEGLNFGTQY
>TRBJ2-5|TRBV10-3
AIGQGEGETQY
>TRBJ1-1|TRBV20-1
SGDGNTEAF
>TRBJ2-7|TRBV28
ASRKAGGPSYEQY
>TRBJ2-3|TRBV7-9
ASSLGPRETDTQY
>TRBJ2-1|TRBV7-9
ASSLSGTYNEQF
>TRBJ2-5|TRBV28
ASSQGSVGETQY
>TRBJ2-5|TRBV11-2
ASSFGVLETQY
>TRBJ2-5|TRBV7-9
ASSRAPNQETQY
>TRBJ2-5|TRBV28
ASARDIGETQY
>TRBJ2-7|TRBV6-5
ASSYSGTGEGEQY
>TRBJ2-1|TRBV5-4
ASSHAPGLYNEQF
>TRBJ1-2|TRBV2
ASNVQGGFNYGYT
>TRBJ2-3|TRBV19
ASSRTSGSPNTQY
>TRBJ2-7|TRBV14
ASSDAQGTQTYEQY
>TRBJ1-5|TRBV10-2
ASSDSRDNQPQH
>TRBJ1-6|TRBV2
ASSEAGTGISPLH